This T cell receptor (beta chain) was captured by sequencing in a study of CXCR3-negative and CXCR3-positive naive CD8 T cells. Study-level points and caveats: TRB CDR3s were more hydrophobic in CXCR3-positive than in CXCR3-negative naive cells.

A word on this clonotype: The antigen is unknown.

Via 5' RACE with UMI labels, TRB cDNA libraries were prepared. TCRdb re-called the 5' RACE reads, yielding one record per CDR3 amino acid sequence without DNA. This repertoire comprises tens of thousands of distinct CDR3 sequences; its ten largest clones make up about 0.62%. From germline, CDR1 is LGHNA and CDR2 YSLEER. This CDR3 is built from 15 residues. Each CD8+ T cell subset was flow-sorted in triplicate. Every sort contained around 310,000 cells. Cells that were CD45RO-CCR7+CD27+CD95- constituted naive CD8+ T cells. Sequenced sample: naive CXCR3+ CD8+ T cells from blood. The subset is: CD45RO-CCR7+CD27+CD95- naive CD8+ T cells expressing CXCR3 (TNR3+). The clonotype was recovered from a human donor in good health. Some clones in this sample may be carry-over from other donors' samples. The chain recombines TRBV4-3 with TRBJ2-7. CDR3 protein: CASSQNRWGTYEQYF.